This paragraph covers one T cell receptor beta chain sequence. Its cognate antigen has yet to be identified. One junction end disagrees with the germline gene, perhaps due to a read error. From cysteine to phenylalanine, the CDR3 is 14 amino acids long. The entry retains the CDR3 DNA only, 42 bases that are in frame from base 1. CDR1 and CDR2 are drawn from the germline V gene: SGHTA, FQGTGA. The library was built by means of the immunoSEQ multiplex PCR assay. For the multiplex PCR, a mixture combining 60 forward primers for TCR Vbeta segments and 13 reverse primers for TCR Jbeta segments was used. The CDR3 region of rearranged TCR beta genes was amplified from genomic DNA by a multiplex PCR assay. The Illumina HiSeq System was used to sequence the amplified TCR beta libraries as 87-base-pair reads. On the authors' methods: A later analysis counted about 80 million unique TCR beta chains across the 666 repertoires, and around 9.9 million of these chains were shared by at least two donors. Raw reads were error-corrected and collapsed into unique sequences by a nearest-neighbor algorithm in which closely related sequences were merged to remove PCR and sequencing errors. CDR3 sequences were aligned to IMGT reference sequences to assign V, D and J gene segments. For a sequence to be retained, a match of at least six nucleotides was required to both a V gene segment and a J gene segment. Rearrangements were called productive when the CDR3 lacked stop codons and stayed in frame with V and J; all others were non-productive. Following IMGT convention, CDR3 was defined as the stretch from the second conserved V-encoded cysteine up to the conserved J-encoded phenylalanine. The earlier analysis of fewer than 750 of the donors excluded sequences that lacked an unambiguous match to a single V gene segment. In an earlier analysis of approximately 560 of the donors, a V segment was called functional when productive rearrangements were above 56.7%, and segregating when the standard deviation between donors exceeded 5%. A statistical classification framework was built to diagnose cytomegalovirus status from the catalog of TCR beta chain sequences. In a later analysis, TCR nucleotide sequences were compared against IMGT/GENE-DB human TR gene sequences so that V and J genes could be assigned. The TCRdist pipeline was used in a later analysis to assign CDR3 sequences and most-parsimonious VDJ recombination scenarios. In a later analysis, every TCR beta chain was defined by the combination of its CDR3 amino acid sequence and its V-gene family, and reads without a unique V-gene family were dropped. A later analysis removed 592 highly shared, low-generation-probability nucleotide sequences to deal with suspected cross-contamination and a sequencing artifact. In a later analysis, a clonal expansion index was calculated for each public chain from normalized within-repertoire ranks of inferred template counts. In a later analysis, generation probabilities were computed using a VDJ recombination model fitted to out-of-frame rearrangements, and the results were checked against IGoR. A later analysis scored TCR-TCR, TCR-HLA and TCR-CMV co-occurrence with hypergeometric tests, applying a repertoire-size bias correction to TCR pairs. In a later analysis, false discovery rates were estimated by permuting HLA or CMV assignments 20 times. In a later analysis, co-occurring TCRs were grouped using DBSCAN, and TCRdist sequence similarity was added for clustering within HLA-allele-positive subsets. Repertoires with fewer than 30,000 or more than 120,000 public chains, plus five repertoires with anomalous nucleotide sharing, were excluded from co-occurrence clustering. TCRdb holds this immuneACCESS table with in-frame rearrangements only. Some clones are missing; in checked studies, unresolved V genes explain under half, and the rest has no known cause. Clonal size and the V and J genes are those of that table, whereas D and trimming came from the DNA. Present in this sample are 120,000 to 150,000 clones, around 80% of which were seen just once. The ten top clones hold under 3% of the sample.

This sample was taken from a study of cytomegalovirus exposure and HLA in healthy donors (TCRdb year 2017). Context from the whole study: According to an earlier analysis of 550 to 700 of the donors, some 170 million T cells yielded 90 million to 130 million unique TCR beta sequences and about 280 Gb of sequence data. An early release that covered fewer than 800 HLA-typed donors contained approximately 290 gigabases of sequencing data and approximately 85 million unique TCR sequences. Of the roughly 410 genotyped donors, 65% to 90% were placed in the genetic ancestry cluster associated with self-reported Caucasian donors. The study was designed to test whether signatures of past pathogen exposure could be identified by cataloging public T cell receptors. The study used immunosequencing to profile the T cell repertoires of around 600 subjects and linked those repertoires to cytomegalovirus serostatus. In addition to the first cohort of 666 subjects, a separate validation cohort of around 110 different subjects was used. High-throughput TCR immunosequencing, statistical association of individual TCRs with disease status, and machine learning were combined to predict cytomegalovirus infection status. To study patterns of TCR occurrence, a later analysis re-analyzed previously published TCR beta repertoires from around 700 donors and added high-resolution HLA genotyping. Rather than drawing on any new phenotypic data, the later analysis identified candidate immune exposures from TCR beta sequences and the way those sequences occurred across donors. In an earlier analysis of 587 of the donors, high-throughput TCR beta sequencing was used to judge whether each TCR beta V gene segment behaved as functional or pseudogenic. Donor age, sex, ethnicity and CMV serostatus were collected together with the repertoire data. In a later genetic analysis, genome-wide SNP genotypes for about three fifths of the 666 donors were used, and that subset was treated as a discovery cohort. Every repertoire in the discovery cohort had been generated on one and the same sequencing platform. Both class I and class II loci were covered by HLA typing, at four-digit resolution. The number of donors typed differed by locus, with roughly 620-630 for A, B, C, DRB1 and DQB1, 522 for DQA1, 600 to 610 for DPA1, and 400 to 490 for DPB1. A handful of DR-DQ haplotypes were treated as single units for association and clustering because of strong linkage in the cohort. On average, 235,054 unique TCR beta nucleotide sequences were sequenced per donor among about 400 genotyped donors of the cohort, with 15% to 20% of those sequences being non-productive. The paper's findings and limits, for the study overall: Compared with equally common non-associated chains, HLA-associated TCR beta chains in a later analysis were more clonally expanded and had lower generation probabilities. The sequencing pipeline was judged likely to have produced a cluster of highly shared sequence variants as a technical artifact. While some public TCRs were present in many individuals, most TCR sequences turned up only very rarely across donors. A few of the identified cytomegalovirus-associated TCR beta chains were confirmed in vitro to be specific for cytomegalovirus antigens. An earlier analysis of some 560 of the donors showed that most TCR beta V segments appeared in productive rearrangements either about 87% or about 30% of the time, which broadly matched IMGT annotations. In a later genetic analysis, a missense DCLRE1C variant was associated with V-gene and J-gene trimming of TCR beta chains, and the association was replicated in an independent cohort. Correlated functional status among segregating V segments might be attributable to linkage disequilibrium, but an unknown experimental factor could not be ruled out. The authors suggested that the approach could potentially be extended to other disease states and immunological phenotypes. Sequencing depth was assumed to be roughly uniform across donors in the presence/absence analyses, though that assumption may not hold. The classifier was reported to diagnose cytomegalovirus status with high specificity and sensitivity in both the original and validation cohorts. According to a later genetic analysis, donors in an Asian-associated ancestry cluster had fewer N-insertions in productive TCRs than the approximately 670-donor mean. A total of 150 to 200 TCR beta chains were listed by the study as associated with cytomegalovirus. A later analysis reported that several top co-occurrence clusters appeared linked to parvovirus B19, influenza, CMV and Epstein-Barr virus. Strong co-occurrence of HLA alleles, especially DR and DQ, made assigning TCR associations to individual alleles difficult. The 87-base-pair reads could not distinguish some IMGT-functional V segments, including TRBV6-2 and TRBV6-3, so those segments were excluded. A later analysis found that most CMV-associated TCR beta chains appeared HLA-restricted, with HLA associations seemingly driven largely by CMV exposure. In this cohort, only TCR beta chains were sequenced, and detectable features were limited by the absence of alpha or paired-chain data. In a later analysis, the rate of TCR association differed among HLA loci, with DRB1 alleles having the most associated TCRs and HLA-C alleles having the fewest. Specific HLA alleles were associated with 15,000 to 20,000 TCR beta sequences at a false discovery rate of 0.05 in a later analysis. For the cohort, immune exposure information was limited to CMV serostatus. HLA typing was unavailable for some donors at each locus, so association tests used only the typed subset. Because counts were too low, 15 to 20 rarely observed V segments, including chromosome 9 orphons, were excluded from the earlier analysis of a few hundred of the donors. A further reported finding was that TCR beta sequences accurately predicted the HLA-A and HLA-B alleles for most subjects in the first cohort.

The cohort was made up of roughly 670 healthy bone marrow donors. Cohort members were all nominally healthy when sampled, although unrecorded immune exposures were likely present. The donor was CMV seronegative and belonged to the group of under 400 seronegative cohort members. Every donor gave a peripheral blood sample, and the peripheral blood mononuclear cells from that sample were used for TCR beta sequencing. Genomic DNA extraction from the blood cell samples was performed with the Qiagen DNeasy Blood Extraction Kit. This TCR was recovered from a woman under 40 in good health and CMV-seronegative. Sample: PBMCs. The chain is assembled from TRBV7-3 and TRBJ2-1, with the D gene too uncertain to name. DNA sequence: TGTGCCAGCAGCTTATCTGCCACAAACCGTCGGGTCCTCTTC. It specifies CASSLSATNRRVLF. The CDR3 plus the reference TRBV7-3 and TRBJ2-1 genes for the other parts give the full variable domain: GAGVSQTPSNKVTEKGKYVELRCDPISGHTALYWYRQSLGQGPEFLIYFQGTGAADDSGLPNDRFFAVRPEGSVSTLKIQRTERGDSAVYLCASSLSATNRRVLFGPGTRLTVL.